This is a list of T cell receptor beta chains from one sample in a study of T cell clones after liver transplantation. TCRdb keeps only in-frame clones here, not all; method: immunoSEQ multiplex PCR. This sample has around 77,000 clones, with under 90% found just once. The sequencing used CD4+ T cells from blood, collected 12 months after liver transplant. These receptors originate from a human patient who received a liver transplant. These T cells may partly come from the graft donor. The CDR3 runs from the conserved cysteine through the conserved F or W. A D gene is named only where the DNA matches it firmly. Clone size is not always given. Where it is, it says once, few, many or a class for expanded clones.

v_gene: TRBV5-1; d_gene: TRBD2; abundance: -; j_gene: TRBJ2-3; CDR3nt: TGCGCCAGCAGCTTCCAGACGACTAGCGGGAGTGAACATACGCAGTATTTT; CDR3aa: CASSFQTTSGSEHTQYF
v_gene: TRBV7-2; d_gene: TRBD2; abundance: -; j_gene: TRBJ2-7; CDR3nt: TGTGCCAGCAGCTTAGAGGTAGCGGGTGTCTCCTACGAGCAGTACTTC; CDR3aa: CASSLEVAGVSYEQYF
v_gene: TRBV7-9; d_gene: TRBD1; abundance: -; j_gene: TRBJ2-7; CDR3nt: TGTGCCAGCAGCCTGGGACAGGGGGCGTACGAGCAGTACTTC; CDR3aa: CASSLGQGAYEQYF
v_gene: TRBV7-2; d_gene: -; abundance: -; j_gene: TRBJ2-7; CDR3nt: TGTGCCAGCAGCCCAACCGTTGCGGGAAGGTTAGCGCAGTACTTC; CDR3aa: CASSPTVAGRLAQYF
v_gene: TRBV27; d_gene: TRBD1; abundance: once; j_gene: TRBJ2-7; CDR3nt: TGTGCCAGCAGTTTACAGGGGGCCTCCTACGAGCAGTACTTC; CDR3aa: CASSLQGASYEQYF
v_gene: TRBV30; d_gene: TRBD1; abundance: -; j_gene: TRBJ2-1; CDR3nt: TGTGCCTACGGGACAGGGAACGCCAATGAGCAGTTCTTC; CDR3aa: CAYGTGNANEQFF
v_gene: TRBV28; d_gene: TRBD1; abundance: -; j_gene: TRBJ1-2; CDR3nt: TGTGCCAGCAGTGACTCCGGGACAGGGTCGTACTATGGCTACACCTTC; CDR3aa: CASSDSGTGSYYGYTF
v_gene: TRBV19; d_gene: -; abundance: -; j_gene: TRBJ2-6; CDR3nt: TGTGCCAGTAAAATCCAGTCTGGGGCCAACGTCCTGACTTTC; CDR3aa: CASKIQSGANVLTF
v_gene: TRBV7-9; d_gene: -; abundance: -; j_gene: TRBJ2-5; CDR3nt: TGTGCCAGCAGCACCCGAGGTGGCGAGACCCAGTACTTC; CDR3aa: CASSTRGGETQYF
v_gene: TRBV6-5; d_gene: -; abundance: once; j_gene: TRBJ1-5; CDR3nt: TGTGCCAGCAGTTACTCGCGCAGTTATCAGCCCCAGCATTTT; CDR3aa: CASSYSRSYQPQHF
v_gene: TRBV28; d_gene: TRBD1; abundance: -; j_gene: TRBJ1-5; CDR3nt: TGTGCCAGCAGGGGGGCGGGGACAGGGGTTGTTCAGCCCCAGCATTTT; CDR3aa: CASRGAGTGVVQPQHF
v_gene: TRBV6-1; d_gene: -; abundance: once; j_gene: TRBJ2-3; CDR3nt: TGTGCCAGCAGCCCTGGGGACGGGCCAGATACGCAGTATTTT; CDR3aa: CASSPGDGPDTQYF
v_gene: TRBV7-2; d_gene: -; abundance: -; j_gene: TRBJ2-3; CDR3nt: TGTGCCAGCAGCTTAGGAGCGGTCTCCACGGATACGCAGTATTTT; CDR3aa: CASSLGAVSTDTQYF
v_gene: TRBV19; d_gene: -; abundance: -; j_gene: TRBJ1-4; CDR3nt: TGTGCCAGTAGTGCGCCCTCCTCAACTAATGAAAAACTGTTTTTT; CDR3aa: CASSAPSSTNEKLFF
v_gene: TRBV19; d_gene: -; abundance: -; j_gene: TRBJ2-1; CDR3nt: TGTGCCAGTAGTAAGGCTAGCAGGAGGGATGAGCAGTTCTTC; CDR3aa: CASSKASRRDEQFF
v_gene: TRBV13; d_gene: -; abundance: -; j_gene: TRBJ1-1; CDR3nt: TGTGCCAGCAGCGCCTCAGGTGGAGGGAAGGGCACTGAAGCTTTCTTT; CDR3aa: CASSASGGGKGTEAFF
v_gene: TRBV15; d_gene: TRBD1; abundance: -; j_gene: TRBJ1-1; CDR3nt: TGTGCCACCAGCTCTCAGGGGGCGAGCACTGAAGCTTTCTTT; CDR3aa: CATSSQGASTEAFF
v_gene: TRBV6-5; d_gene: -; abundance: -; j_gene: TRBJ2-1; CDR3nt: TGTGCCAGCAGTAGGGGACTCTCCTACAATGAGCAGTTCTTC; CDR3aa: CASSRGLSYNEQFF
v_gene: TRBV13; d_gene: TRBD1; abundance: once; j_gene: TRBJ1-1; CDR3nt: TGTGCCAGCAGCTCATTATATGGGGACAGGGTTTCGCAGCCCGACCTTGAAGCTTTCTTT; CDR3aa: CASSSLYGDRVSQPDLEAFF
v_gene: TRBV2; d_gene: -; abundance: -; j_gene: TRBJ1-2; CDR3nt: TGTGCCAGCAGTGTTAATGGATTAAACTATGGCTACACCTTC; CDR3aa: CASSVNGLNYGYTF
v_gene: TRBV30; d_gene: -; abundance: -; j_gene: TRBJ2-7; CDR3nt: TGTGCCTGGCGCTACCCGGGCCATGGAGCCTACGAGCAGTACTTC; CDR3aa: CAWRYPGHGAYEQYF
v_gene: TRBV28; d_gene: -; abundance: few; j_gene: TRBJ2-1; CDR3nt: TGTGCCAGCAGTTTAACCTTATCGAATGAGCAGTTCTTC; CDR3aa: CASSLTLSNEQFF
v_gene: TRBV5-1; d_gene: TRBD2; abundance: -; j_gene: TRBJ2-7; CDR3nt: TGCGCCAGCAGCTTGACTAGCGGGAGTTCCGAGCAGTACTTC; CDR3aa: CASSLTSGSSEQYF
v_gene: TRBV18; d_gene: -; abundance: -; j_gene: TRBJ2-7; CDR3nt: TGTGCCAGCTCACCCCTACCCTACGAGCAGTACTTC; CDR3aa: CASSPLPYEQYF
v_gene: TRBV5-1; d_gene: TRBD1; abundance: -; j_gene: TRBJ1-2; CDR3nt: TGCGCCAGCAGCTCACAGACAGGGGTTGGCGGCTACACCTTC; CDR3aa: CASSSQTGVGGYTF